The clone carrying this T cell receptor beta chain was counted between two and nine times. The data originate from a study of blood T cell repertoires in COVID-19. Overall study context: The United States, Italy and Spain provided the acute and convalescent COVID-19 samples. Nucleic acid was either cDNA or gDNA, and it came from T cells, B-cell-depleted T cells, or PBMCs.

Per the authors' pipeline: Estimation of nucleated cell counts was performed using reference gene primer amplification. Profiling relied on immunoSEQ multiplex PCR, and the TCRdb table lists in-frame clones only, not all of them. V, J and clone size are those of that table, while D and trimming were read from the DNA. The data show approximately 19,000 clones, approximately 91% seen once. V lost 5 bases, J lost 0 bases, and 8 bases stayed unmatched. CDR1 and CDR2 from the germline V gene are LNHDA and SQIVND (reference sequence). CDR3 length equals 17 residues. The sample comprised peripheral blood. This clonotype was sampled from a human donor in a cohort sampled during active COVID-19. This chain uses TRBV19 with TRBJ1-5; the match to TRBD1 covers 9 bases. For the CDR3, the DNA is TGTGCCAGTAGTCCGGGACAGGGAGGGGCTAGCAATCAGCCCCAGCATTTT. It encodes CASSPGQGGASNQPQHF.